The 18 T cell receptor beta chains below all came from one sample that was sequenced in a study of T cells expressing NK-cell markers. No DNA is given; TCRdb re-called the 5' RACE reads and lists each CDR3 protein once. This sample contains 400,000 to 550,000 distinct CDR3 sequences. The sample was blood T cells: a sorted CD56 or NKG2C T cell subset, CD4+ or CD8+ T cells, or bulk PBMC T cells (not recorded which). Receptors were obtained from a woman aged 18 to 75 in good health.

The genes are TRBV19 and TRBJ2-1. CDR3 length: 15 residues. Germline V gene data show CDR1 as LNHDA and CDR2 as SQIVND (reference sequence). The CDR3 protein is CASSIVESSYNEQFF.

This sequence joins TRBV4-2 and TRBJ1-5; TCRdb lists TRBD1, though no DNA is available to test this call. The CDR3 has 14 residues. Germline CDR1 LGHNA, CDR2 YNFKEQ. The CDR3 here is CASSQDSGAQPQHF.

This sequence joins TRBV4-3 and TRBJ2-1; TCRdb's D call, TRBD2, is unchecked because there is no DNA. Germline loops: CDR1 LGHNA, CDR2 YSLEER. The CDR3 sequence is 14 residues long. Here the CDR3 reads CASSLGLTYNEQFF.

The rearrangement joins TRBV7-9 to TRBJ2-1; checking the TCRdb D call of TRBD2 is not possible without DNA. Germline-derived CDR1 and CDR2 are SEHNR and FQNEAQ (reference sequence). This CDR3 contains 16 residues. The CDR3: CASRPRTSGSGNEQFF.

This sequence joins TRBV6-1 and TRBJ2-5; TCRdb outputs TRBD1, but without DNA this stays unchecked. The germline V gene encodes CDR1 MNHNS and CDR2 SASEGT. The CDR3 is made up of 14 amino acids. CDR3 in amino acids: CASTLRGWQGTQYF.

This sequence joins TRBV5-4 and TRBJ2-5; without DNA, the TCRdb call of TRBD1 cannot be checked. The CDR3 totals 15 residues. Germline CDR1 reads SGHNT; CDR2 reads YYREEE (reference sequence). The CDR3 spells CASRGGSTGKETQYF.

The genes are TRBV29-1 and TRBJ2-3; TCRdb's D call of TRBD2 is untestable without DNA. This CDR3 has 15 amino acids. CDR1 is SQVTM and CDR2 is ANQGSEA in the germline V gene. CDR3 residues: CSVAGTSGSTDTQYF.

CDR3 amino acids: CATSSGTSGRLEQYF. The genes are TRBV10-3 and TRBJ2-7; the D call of TRBD2 rests on TCRdb alone, since no DNA is present to check it. Germline V gives CDR1 ENHRY, CDR2 SYGVKD. CDR3 length equals 15 residues.

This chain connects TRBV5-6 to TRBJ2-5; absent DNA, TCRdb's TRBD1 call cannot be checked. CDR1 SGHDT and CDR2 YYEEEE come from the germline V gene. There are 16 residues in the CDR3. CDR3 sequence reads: CASSLQRFLGRGTQYF.

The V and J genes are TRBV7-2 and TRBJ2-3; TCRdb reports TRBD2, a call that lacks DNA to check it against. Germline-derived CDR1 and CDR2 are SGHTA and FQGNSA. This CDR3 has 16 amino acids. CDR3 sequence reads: CASSPGRLAGTDTQYF. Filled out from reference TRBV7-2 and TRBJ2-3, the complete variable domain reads GAGVSQSPSNKVTEKGKDVELRCDPISGHTALYWYRQSLGQGLEFLIYFQGNSAPDKSGLPSDRFSAERTGGSVSTLTIQRTQQEDSAVYLCASSPGRLAGTDTQYFGPGTRLTVL.

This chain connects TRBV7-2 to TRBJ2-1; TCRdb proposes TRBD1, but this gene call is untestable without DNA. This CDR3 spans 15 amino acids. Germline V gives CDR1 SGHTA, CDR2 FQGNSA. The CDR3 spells CASSSGGSTYNEQFF.

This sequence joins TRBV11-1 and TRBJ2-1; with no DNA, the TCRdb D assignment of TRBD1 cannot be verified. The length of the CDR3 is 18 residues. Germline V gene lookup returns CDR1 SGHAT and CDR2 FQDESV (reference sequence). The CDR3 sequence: CASSLVLHTPVSYNEQFF.

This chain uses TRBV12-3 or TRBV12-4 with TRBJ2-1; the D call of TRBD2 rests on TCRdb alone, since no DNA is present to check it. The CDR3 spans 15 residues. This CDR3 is CASREAGGVYNEQFF.

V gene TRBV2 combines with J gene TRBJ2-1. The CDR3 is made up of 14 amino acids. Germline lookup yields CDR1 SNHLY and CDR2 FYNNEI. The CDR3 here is CASSALTDHNEQFF.

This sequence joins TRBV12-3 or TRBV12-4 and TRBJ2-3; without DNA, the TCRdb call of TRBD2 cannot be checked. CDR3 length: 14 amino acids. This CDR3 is CASSYGGYTDTQYF.

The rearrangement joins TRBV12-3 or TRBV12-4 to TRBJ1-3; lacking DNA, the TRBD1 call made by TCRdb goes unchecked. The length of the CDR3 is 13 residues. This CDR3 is CASHRDSGNTIYF.

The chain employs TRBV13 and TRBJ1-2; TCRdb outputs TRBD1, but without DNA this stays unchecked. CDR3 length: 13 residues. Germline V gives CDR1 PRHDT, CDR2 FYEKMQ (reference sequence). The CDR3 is CASSLYRVSGYTF.

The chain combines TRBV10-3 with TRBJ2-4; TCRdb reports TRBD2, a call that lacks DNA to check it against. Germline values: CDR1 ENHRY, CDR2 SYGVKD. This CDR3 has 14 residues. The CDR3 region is CAISASTSPDIQYF.